The clone carrying this T cell receptor (beta chain) has a handful of counts. What it binds is unknown. cDNA molecules, individually, were tagged with unique molecular identifiers. TCRdb recomputed calls from the 5' RACE reads with MiXCR, one row per CDR3 protein. The sample has 75,000 or so distinct CDR3 sequences, 11% to 15% seen once. The germline V gene encodes CDR1 SGHRS and CDR2 YFSETQ. Trimming took 1 base from V and 4 from J; bases not matched to a gene: 7. This CDR3 has 15 amino acids. This entry is derived from a study of early T cells in non-severe SARS-CoV-2 infection. At the level of the study: Unpaired chains resulted from sequencing bulk RNA of unsorted whole blood. Study-wide points: VDJdb-based matching was biased toward anti-spike CD8 responses and missed private and CD4 specificities.

The source of this sequence is an adult who was a healthcare worker with PCR-confirmed SARS-CoV-2 infection or an uninfected control (not recorded which). This chain uses TRBV5-1 with TRBJ2-7; the match to TRBD1 covers 8 bases. The sequencing input was whole blood. The CDR3 DNA follows: TGCGCCAGCAGCTTGTACCAGGGGGCAGGGTACGAGCAGTACTTC. Translating gives CASSLYQGAGYEQYF.